The clone carrying this TCR beta chain was found a few times. Its target is not known. The sample comes from a study of identical twins. Trimming left V 1 base short and J 8 bases short, with 15 bases between. Germline values: CDR1 DFQATT, CDR2 SNEGSKA (reference sequence). This CDR3 contains 14 residues. Study-wide results and caveats: Zero-insertion findings could be partly confounded by invariant cells (MAIT and iNKT cells).

One entry per CDR3 protein, called by TCRdb with MiXCR from the 5' RACE reads. The data contain around 240,000 distinct CDR3 sequences, about 7.3% of them singletons. Another study also made use of these data, one on yellow fever vaccine responses in identical twins.

The sequence derives from a woman aged 18-35 years in good health. This rearrangement joins TRBV20-1 to TRBJ2-4; tentatively, D is TRBD1 (6 bases). Sample: memory (CD45RO+) T cells sorted from blood. CDR3 nucleotides: TGCAGTGCTAGAGTACCGGGACCAGGGGACATTCAGTACTTC. It translates to CSARVPGPGDIQYF.